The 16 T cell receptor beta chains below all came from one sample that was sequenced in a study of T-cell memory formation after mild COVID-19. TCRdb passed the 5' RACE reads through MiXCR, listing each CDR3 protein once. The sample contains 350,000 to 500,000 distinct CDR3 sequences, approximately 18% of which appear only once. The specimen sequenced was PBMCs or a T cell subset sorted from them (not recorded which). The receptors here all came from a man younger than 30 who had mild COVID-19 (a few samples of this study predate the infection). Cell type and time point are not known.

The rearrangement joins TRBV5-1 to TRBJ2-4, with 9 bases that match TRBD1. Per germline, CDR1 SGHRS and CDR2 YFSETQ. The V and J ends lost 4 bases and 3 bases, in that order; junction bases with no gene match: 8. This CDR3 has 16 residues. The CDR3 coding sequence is TGCGCCAGCAGCCGACGACAGGGGGATGGCAAAAACATTCAGTACTTC. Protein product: CASSRRQGDGKNIQYF.

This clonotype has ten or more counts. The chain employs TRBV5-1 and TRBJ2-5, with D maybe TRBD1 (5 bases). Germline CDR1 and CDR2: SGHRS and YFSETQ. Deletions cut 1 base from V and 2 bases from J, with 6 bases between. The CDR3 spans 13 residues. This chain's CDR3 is CASSLRQQETQYF. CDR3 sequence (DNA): TGCGCCAGCAGCTTGAGACAGCAAGAGACCCAGTACTTC. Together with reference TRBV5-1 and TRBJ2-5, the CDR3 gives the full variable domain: KAGVTQTPRYLIKTRGQQVTLSCSPISGHRSVSWYQQTPGQGLQFLFEYFSETQRNKGNFPGRFSGRQFSNSRSEMNVSTLELGDSALYLCASSLRQQETQYFGPGTRLLVL.

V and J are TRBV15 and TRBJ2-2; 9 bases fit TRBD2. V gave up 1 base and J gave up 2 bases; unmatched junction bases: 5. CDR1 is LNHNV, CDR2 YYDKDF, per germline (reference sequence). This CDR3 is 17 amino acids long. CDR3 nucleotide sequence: TGTGCCACCAGCAGAGGCTCGGGACTAGCAAACACCGGGGAGCTGTTTTTT. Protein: CATSRGSGLANTGELFF.

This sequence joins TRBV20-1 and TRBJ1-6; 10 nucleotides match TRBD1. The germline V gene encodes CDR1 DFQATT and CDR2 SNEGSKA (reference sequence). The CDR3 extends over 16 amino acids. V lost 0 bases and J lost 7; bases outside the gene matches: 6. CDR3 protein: CSAREPRTGGNSPLHF. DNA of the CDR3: TGCAGTGCTAGAGAACCCCGGACAGGGGGGAATTCACCCCTCCACTTT.

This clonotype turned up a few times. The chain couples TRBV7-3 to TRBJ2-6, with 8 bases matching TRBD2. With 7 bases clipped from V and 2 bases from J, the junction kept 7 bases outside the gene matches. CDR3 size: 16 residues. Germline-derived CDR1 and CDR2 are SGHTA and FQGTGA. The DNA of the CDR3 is TGTGCCAGCAACCCGGGCGGGGGGCCTGGGGCCAACGTCCTGACTTTC. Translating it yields CASNPGGGPGANVLTF. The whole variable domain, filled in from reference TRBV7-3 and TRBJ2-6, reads GAGVSQTPSNKVTEKGKYVELRCDPISGHTALYWYRQSLGQGPEFLIYFQGTGAADDSGLPNDRFFAVRPEGSVSTLKIQRTERGDSAVYLCASNPGGGPGANVLTFGAGSRLTVL.

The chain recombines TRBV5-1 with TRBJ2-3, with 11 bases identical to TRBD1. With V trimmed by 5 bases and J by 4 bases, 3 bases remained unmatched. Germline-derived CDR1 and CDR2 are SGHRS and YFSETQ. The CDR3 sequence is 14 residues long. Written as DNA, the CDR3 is TGCGCCAGCAGGCCGGGACAGGGGGCAGATACGCAGTATTTT. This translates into CASRPGQGADTQYF. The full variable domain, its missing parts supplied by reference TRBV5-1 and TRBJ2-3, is KAGVTQTPRYLIKTRGQQVTLSCSPISGHRSVSWYQQTPGQGLQFLFEYFSETQRNKGNFPGRFSGRQFSNSRSEMNVSTLELGDSALYLCASRPGQGADTQYFGPGTRLTVL.

Here the CDR3 DNA reads TGCAGTGCTAGCCTCCCAGGGGGGACCTATAACACTGAAGCTTTCTTT. This sequence encodes CSASLPGGTYNTEAFF. The chain combines TRBV20-1 with TRBJ1-1; 7 positions agree with TRBD1. Germline-derived CDR1 and CDR2 are DFQATT and SNEGSKA (reference sequence). Unmatched junction bases numbered 12, after V lost 3 bases and J lost 2 bases. The CDR3 contains 16 residues.

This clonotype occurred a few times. The CDR3 sequence is CASSLSPTGPPNTGELFF. CDR3 bases: TGTGCCAGCAGTTTATCCCCGACGGGGCCCCCGAACACCGGGGAGCTGTTTTTT. This chain connects TRBV12-3 or TRBV12-4 to TRBJ2-2, with D perhaps TRBD1 or TRBD2 (5 bases each). This CDR3 is built from 18 residues. The V end was cut by 2 bases, the J end by 0 bases, with 16 bases between.

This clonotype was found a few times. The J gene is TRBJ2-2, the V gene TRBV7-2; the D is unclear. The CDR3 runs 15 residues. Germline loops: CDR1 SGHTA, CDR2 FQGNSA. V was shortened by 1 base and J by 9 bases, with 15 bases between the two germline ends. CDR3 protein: CASSLVVLPVRELFF. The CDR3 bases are TGTGCCAGCAGCTTAGTGGTCCTCCCAGTTCGGGAGCTGTTTTTT.

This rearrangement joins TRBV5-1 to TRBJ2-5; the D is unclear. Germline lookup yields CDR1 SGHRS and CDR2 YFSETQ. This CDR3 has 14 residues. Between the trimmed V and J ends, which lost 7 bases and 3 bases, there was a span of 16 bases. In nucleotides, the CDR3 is TGCGCCAGCGGATTACGCCTGGCGGAAGAGACCCAGTACTTC. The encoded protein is CASGLRLAEETQYF.

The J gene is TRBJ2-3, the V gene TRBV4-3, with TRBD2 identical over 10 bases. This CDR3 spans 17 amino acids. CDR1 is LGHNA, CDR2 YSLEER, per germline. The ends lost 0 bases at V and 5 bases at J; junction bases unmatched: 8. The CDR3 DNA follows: TGCGCCAGCAGCCAAGATAGGAGCGGGGGGGCCATAGATACGCAGTATTTT. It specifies CASSQDRSGGAIDTQYF.

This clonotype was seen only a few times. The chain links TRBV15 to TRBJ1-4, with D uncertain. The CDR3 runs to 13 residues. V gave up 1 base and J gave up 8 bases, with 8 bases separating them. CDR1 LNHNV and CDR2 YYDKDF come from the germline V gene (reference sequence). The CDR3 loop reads CATSRAPEEKLFF. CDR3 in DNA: TGTGCCACCAGCAGAGCCCCGGAGGAAAAACTGTTTTTT.

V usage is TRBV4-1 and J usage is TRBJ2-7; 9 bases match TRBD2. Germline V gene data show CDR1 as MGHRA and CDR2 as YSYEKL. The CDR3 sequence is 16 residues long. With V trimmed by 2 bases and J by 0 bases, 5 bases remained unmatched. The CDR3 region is CASSQFLAGSSYEQYF. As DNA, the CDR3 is TGCGCCAGCAGCCAATTCCTAGCGGGGTCCTCCTACGAGCAGTACTTC.

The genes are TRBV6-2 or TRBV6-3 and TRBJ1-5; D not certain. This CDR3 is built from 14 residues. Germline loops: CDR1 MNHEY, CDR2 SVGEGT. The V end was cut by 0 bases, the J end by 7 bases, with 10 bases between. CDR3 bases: TGTGCCAGCAGTTACTCAGCTGTGGGGCAGCCCCAGCATTTT. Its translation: CASSYSAVGQPQHF.

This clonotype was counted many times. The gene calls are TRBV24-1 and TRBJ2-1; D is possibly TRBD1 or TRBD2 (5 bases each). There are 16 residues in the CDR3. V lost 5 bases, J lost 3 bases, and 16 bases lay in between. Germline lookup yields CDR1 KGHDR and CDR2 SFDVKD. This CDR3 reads CATSGPGRRFYNEQFF. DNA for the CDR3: TGTGCCACCAGTGGACCGGGACGGCGCTTCTACAATGAGCAGTTCTTC.

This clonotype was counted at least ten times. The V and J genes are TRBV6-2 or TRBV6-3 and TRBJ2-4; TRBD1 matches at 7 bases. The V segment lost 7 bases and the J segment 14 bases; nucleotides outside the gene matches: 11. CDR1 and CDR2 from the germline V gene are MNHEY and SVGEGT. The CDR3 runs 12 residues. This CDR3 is CASKNLGTAEYF. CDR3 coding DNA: TGTGCCAGCAAAAACCTCGGGACAGCGGAGTACTTC.